The subject of this entry is one T cell receptor beta chain. Its antigen is not identified. Individual cDNA molecules received unique molecular identifiers during library preparation. TCRdb reanalysed the 5' RACE reads using MiXCR and keeps one entry per CDR3 protein. Among approximately 69,000 distinct CDR3 sequences listed, roughly a tenth were seen once. This sample is part of a study of early T cells in non-severe SARS-CoV-2 infection. Looking at the study overall: With bulk RNA from unsorted whole blood as input, sequencing yielded unpaired chains. Findings and caveats of the study: The VDJdb matching leaned toward anti-spike CD8 responses and overlooked private and CD4 specificities.

V was shortened by 4 bases and J by 5 bases, with 20 bases between the two germline ends. The CDR3 length is 16 residues. The germline CDR1 and CDR2 sequences are LGHDT and YNNKEL (reference sequence). The receptor was derived from an adult who was a healthcare worker with PCR-confirmed SARS-CoV-2 infection or an uninfected control (not recorded which). The chain is built from TRBV3-1 and TRBJ2-5; D is possibly TRBD2 (5 bases). Sequenced input: whole blood. CDR3 loop: CASSPRVGGASETQYF. Written as DNA, the CDR3 is TGTGCCAGCAGCCCCCGAGTAGGAGGAGCATCCGAGACCCAGTACTTC.